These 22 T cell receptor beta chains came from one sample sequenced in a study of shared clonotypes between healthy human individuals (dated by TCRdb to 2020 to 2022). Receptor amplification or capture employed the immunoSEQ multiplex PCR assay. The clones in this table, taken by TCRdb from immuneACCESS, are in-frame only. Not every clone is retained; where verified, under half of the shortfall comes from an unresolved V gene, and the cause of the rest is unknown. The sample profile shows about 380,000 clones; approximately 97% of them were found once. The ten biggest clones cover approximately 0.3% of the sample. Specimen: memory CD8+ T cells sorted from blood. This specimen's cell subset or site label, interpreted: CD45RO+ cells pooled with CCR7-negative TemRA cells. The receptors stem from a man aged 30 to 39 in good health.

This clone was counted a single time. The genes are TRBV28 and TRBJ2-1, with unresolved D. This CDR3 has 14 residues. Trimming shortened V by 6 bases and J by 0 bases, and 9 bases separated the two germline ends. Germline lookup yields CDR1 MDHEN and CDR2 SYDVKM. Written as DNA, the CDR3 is TGTGCCAGCAGGGTCAGAAGCTCCTACAATGAGCAGTTCTTC. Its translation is CASRVRSSYNEQFF.

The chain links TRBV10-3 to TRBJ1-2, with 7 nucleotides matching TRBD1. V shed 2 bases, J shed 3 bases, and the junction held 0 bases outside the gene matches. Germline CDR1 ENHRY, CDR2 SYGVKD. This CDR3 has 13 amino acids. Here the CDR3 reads CAISEDRDYGYTF. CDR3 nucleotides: TGTGCCATCAGTGAGGACAGGGACTATGGCTACACCTTC.

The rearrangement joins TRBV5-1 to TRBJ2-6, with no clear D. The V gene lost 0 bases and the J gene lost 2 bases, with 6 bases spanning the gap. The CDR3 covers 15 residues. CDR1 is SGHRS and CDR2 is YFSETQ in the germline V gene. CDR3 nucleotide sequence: TGCGCCAGCAGCTTGGAAGTCCCTGGGGCCAACGTCCTGACTTTC. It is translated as CASSLEVPGANVLTF.

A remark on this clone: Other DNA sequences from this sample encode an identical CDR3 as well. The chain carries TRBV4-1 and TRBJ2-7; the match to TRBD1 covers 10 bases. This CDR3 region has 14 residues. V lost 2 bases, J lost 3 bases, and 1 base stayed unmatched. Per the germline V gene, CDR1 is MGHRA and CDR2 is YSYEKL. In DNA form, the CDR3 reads TGCGCCAGCAGCCAAAGGACAGGGGGCTACGAGCAGTACTTC. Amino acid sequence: CASSQRTGGYEQYF.

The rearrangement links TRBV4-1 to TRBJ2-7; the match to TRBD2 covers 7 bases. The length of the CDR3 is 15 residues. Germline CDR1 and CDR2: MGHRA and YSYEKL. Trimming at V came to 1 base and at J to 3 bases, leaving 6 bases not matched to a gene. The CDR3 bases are TGCGCCAGCAGCCAAGGGCTAGCGGCCGGCTACGAGCAGTACTTC. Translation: CASSQGLAAGYEQYF.

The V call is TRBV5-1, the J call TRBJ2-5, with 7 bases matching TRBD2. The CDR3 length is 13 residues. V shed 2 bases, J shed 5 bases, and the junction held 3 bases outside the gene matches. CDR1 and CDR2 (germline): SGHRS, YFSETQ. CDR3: CASSFYGGETQYF. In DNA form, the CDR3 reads TGCGCCAGCAGCTTTTACGGGGGGGAGACCCAGTACTTC. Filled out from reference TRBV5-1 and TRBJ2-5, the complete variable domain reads KAGVTQTPRYLIKTRGQQVTLSCSPISGHRSVSWYQQTPGQGLQFLFEYFSETQRNKGNFPGRFSGRQFSNSRSEMNVSTLELGDSALYLCASSFYGGETQYFGPGTRLLVL.

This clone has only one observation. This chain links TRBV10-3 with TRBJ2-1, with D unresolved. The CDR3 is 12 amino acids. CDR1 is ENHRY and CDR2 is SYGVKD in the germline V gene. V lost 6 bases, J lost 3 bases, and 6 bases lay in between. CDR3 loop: CAISDNYNEQFF. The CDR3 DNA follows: TGTGCCATCAGCGACAACTACAATGAGCAGTTCTTC.

CDR3 residues: CASSPTQSRRYGYTF. The CDR3 region has the DNA TGTGCCAGCAGTCCCACGCAATCCAGGCGCTATGGCTACACCTTC. J is TRBJ1-2 and V is TRBV27, with D unresolved. The CDR3 is 15 residues long. Trimming left V 5 bases short and J 4 bases short, with 17 bases between. From germline, CDR1 is MNHEY and CDR2 SMNVEV (reference sequence).

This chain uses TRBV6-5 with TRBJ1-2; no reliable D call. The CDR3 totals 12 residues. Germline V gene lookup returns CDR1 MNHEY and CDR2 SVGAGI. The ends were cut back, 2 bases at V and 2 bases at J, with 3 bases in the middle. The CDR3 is CASSYKNYGYTF. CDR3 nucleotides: TGTGCCAGCAGTTACAAAAACTATGGCTACACCTTC.

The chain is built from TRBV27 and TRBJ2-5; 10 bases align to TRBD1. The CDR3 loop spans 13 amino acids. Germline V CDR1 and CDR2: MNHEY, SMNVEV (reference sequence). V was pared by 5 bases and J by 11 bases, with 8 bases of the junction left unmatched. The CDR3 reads CASSPSRDRGQYF. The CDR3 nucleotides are TGTGCCAGCAGTCCGTCCCGGGACAGGGGTCAGTACTTC.

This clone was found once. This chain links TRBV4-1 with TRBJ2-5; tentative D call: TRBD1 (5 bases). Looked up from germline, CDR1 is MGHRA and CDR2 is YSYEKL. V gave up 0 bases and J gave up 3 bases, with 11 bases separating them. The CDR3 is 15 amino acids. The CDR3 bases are TGCGCCAGCAGCCAAGATCCCCTCAGGGAAGAGACCCAGTACTTC. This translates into CASSQDPLREETQYF.

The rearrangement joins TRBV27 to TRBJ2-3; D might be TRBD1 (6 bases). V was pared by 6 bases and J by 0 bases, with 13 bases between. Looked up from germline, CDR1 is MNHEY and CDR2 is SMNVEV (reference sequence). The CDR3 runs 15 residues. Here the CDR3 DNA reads TGTGCCAGCAGCCGACAGGCTACTAGCACAGATACGCAGTATTTT. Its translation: CASSRQATSTDTQYF.

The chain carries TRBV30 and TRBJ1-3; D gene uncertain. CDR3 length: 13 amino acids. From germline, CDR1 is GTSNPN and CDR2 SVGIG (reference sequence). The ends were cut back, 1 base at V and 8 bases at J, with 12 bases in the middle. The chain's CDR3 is CAWSDGSADTIYF. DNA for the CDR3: TGTGCCTGGAGTGACGGGTCGGCGGACACCATATATTTT.

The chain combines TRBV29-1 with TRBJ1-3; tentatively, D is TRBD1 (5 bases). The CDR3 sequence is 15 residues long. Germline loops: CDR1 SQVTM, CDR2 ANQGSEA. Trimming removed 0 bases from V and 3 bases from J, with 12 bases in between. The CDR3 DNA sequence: TGCAGCGTTGAAGAGGGGGAAAGCTATGGAAACACCATATATTTT. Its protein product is CSVEEGESYGNTIYF.

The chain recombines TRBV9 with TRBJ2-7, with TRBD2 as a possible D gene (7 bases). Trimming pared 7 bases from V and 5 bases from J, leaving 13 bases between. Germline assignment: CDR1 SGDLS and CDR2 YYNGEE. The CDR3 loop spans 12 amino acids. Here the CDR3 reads CASAGAGNEQYF. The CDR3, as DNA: TGTGCCAGCGCGGGGGCAGGGAACGAGCAGTACTTC. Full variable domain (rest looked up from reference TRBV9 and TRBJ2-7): DSGVTQTPKHLITATGQRVTLRCSPRSGDLSVYWYQQSLDQGLQFLIQYYNGEERAKGNILERFSAQQFPDLHSELNLSSLELGDSALYFCASAGAGNEQYFGPGTRLTVT.

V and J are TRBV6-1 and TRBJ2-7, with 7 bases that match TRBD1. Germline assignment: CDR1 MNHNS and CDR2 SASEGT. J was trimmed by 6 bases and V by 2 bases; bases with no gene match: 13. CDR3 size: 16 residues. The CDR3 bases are TGTGCCAGCAGTGAATTATTATACAGGGACAGAGTCGAGCAGTACTTC. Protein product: CASSELLYRDRVEQYF.

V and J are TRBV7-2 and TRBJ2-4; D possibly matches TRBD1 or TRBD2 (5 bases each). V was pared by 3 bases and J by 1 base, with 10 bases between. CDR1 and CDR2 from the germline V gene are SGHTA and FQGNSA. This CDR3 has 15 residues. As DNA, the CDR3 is TGTGCCAGCAGCTTTGGGGGAGCGGCCAAAAACATTCAGTACTTC. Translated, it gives CASSFGGAAKNIQYF.

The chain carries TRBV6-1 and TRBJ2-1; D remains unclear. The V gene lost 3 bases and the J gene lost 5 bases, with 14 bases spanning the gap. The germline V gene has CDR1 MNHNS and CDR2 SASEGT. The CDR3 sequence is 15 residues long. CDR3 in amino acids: CASSERYARDNEQFF. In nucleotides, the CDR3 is TGTGCCAGCAGTGAGCGTTACGCTAGGGACAATGAGCAGTTCTTC.

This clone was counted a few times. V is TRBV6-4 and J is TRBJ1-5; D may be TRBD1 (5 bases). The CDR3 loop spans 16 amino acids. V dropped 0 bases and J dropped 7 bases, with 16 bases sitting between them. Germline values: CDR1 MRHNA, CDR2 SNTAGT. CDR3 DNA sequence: TGTGCCAGCAGTGACTCCCCCATTGACAGAGTGCAGCCCCAGCATTTT. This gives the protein CASSDSPIDRVQPQHF.

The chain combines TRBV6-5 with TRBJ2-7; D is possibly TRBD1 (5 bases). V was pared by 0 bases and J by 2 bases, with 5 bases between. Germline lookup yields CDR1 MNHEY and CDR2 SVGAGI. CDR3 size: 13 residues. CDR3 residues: CASSYSGAYEQYF. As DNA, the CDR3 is TGTGCCAGCAGTTACTCAGGGGCCTACGAGCAGTACTTC.

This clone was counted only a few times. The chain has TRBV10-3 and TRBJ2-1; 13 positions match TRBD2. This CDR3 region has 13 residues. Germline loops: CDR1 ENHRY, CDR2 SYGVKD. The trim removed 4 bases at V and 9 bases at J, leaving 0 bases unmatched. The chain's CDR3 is CAISGTSGSEQFF. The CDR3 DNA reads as TGTGCCATCAGTGGGACTAGCGGGAGTGAGCAGTTCTTC.

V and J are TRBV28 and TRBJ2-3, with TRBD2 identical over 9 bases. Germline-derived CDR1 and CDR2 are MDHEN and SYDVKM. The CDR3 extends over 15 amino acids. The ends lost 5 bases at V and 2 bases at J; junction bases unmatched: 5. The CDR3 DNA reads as TGTGCCAGCAGTCCCGGGACTAGCCCCACAGATACGCAGTATTTT. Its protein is CASSPGTSPTDTQYF. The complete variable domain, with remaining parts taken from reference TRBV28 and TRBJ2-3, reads DVKVTQSSRYLVKRTGEKVFLECVQDMDHENMFWYRQDPGLGLRLIYFSYDVKMKEKGDIPEGYSVSREKKERFSLILESASTNQTSMYLCASSPGTSPTDTQYFGPGTRLTVL.